A single sample gave rise to the 8 T cell receptor beta chains below, sequenced in a study of OX40 agonist ivuxolimab in advanced cancers. Receptor amplification or capture employed the immunoSEQ multiplex PCR assay. TCRdb retrieved this table from immuneACCESS and kept in-frame rearrangements only. Not all clones are present; in checked studies, unresolved V genes account for under half, and no reason is known for the remainder. This sample comprises over 70,000 clones, approximately 90% of them detected only once. Of the sample, approximately 0.5% is held by the ten largest clones. Specimen: CD4+ or CD8+ T cells sorted from blood, collected in a trial of the OX40 agonist ivuxolimab. All receptors come from an adult with an advanced solid tumor such as melanoma, head and neck, liver or kidney cancer.

The rearrangement joins TRBV4-1 to TRBJ2-4; D gene unclear. The ends were cut back, 4 bases at V and 0 bases at J, with 10 bases in the middle. This CDR3 is 15 amino acids long. Per germline, CDR1 MGHRA and CDR2 YSYEKL. DNA for the CDR3: TGCGCCAGCAGCCTGCTAGGGCTAGCCAAAAACATTCAGTACTTC. Its translation is CASSLLGLAKNIQYF.

V usage is TRBV19 and J usage is TRBJ2-1; 10 nucleotides match TRBD2. This CDR3 has 14 residues. Trimming cost V 4 bases and J 8 bases; bases outside gene matches: 5. Germline V gene lookup returns CDR1 LNHDA and CDR2 SQIVND (reference sequence). The CDR3 DNA is TGTGCCAGTAGTAAGCGGGAGGGCAAAGATGAGCAGTTCTTC. It is translated as CASSKREGKDEQFF.

The gene calls are TRBV10-3 and TRBJ2-3; 8 bases agree with TRBD2. CDR3 length: 18 residues. V lost 6 bases, J lost 4 bases, and 18 bases stayed unmatched. Germline assignment: CDR1 ENHRY and CDR2 SYGVKD. The chain's CDR3 is CAIRPDGGTRGGADTQYF. CDR3 coding DNA: TGTGCCATCAGGCCAGATGGGGGGACTAGAGGAGGCGCAGATACGCAGTATTTT.

V and J are TRBV5-1 and TRBJ2-2; TRBD2 matches at 11 bases. Trimming at V came to 3 bases and at J to 7 bases, leaving 5 bases not matched to a gene. CDR3 length: 15 amino acids. Germline V gene data show CDR1 as SGHRS and CDR2 as YFSETQ. The CDR3 sequence is CASSSSSGRHGELFF. The CDR3 bases are TGCGCCAGCAGCTCCTCTAGCGGGAGGCACGGGGAGCTGTTTTTT.

The V gene is TRBV19, the J gene TRBJ2-1, with 11 bases fitting TRBD2. Losses at the gene ends were 7 bases for V and 9 bases for J; bases not matched to a gene: 14. The CDR3 is 16 residues long. Germline V gene lookup returns CDR1 LNHDA and CDR2 SQIVND (reference sequence). CDR3 in amino acids: CASTPTGTSGRVEQFF. For the CDR3, the DNA is TGTGCCAGTACCCCGACGGGGACTAGCGGCCGGGTTGAGCAGTTCTTC.

This clone has only a few counts. This rearrangement joins TRBV14 to TRBJ1-1, with a weak D call TRBD1 (6 bases). The CDR3 is 15 amino acids. Germline V gene sequence: CDR1 SGHDN, CDR2 FVKESK. Trimming shortened V by 3 bases and J by 1 base, and 12 bases separated the two germline ends. CDR3 bases: TGTGCCAGCAGCCAGGCGCAGGGGCCGAACACTGAAGCTTTCTTT. Protein: CASSQAQGPNTEAFF.

The chain uses TRBV5-1 and TRBJ2-1; D might be TRBD2 (6 bases). Trimming removed 3 bases at V and 6 bases at J, with 13 bases between. Germline V lookup: CDR1 SGHRS, CDR2 YFSETQ. The CDR3 is 14 amino acids. The CDR3 nucleotides read TGCGCCAGCAGCTCTGAACAGACTAGCAATGAGCAGTTCTTC. It codes for CASSSEQTSNEQFF.

The genes are TRBV5-5 and TRBJ2-1; D is unresolved. This CDR3 contains 16 residues. V gave up 1 base and J gave up 5 bases, with 16 bases separating them. Germline-derived CDR1 and CDR2 are SGHKS and YYEKEE (reference sequence). The CDR3 DNA sequence: TGTGCCAGCAGCTTGATCTGGGCCGTCGCTGACAATGAGCAGTTCTTC. Translating it yields CASSLIWAVADNEQFF.